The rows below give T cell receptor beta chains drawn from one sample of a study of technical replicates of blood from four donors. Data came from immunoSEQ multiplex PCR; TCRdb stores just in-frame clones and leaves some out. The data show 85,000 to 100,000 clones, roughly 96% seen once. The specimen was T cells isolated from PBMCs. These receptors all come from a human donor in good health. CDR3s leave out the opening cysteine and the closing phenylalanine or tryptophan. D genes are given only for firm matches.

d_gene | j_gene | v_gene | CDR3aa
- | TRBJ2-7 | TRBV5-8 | ASSYWDSREQY
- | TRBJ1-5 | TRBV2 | ASSDRTNQPQH
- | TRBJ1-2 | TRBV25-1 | ASSETSRGGYT
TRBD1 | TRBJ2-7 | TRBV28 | ASSQTGGSYEQY
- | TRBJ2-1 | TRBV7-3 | ASSLNGADNEQF
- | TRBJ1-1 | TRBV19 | ASSEGRTEAF
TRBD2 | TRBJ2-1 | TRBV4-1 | ASSHKGGGAVEQF
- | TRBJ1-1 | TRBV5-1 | ASSFRTANTEAF
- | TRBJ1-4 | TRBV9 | ASSRGLLATNEKLF
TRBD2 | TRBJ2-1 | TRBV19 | ASSGKPGLAGVTAYNEQF
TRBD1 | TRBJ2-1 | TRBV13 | ASSLGPGGEQF
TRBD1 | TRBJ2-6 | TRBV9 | ASSVPGQGALPAPNVLT
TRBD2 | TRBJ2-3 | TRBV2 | ASSERLAGADTQY
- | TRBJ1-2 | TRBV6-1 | ASSERGVDYGYT
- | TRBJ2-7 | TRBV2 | ASSEGRTTYEQY
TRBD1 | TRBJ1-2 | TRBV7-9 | ASSPRQGNYGYT
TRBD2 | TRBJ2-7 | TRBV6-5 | ASWTETSAEQY
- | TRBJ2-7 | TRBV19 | ATLSGTAGEQY
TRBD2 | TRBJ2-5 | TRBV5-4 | ASSLAVGGTSSETQY
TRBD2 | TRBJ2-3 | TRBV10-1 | ASSGELAGAGGDTQY
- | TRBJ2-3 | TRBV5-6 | ASSSLRGADTQY
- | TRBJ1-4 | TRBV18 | ASSGPGGLF
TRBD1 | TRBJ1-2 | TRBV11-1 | ASSLLDRGRDGYT
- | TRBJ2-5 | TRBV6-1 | ASSERGGGGTQY
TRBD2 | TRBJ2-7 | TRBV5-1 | ASSLGAGGVYEQY
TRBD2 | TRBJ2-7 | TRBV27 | ASSLGAGAYEQY
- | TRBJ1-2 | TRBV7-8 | ASSLGLETGMGYT
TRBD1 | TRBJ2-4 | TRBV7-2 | ASSFDRGPQNIQY
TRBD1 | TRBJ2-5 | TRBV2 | ASSGRQGRGETQY
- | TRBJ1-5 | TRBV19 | ASSISGGLSAQPQH
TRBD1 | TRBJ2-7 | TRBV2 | AAKQGTGHEQY
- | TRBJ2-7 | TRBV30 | AWGGRGHEQY
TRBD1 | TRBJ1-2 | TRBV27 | ASSSRTGALFNYGYT
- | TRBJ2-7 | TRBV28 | ASSSSRQAQY
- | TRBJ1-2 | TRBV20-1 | SATGQGYT